Presented here are 4 T cell receptor beta chains from one specimen sequenced in a study of blood T cell repertoires in COVID-19. TCRdb's table, derived via immunoSEQ multiplex PCR, lists solely in-frame clones and lacks some. The sample has under 450,000 clones; roughly 92% are singletons. Source material: PBMCs or T cells enriched from blood (not recorded which). Source of these receptors: a woman in her 40s who had been exposed to COVID-19.

The chain couples TRBV5-1 to TRBJ2-3; D remains ambiguous. The germline CDR1 and CDR2 sequences are SGHRS and YFSETQ. V lost 4 bases, J lost 0 bases, and 12 bases lay in between. The CDR3 loop spans 15 amino acids. CDR3 nucleotides: TGCGCCAGCAGCCCACTTGGCGGTAGCACAGATACGCAGTATTTT. Translating gives CASSPLGGSTDTQYF.

The CDR3, as DNA: TGTGCCACCAGCAGGGGAGGGACAGGGGACTATGGCTACACCTTC. Translation: CATSRGGTGDYGYTF. The chain is built from TRBV15 and TRBJ1-2, with 10 bases matching TRBD1. Germline loops: CDR1 LNHNV, CDR2 YYDKDF (reference sequence). V shed 3 bases, J shed 3 bases, and the junction held 4 bases outside the gene matches. This CDR3 has 15 residues.

The V call is TRBV24-1, the J call TRBJ2-1, with TRBD2 as a possible D gene (5 bases). CDR3 length: 14 amino acids. CDR1 and CDR2 from the germline V gene are KGHDR and SFDVKD. The V gene lost 4 bases and the J gene lost 8 bases, with 14 bases spanning the gap. Here the CDR3 reads CATSDLRGPDEQFF. The DNA for the CDR3 is TGTGCCACCAGTGACCTTAGAGGGCCTGATGAGCAGTTCTTC.

The rearrangement links TRBV15 to TRBJ1-2; 7 positions match TRBD1. The CDR3 loop spans 15 amino acids. J gave up 4 bases and V 1 base, and 6 bases lay outside the gene matches. Germline CDR1 LNHNV, CDR2 YYDKDF (reference sequence). CDR3 amino acids: CATSRGTGEAYGYTF. As DNA, the CDR3 is TGTGCCACCAGCAGAGGTACAGGGGAGGCCTATGGCTACACCTTC.